This T cell receptor beta chain stems from a study of cytomegalovirus exposure and HLA in healthy donors. Details on this clone: Its antigen is unidentified.

Study outcomes and limitations: One later analysis, an examination of the 90 to 150 validation repertoires, found that first-cohort TCR clusters tended to co-occur in them. Confirmation in vitro established that three CMV-associated chains were specific for CMV antigens. Researchers catalogued 160 or so TCR beta chains as cytomegalovirus-associated.

V dropped 11 bases and J dropped 4; count of bases not matched to a gene: 10. Germline CDR1 is MDHEN and CDR2 is SYDVKM. The CDR3 sequence is 14 residues long. The method was immunoSEQ multiplex PCR; TCRdb's version includes in-frame clones alone and lacks a portion of them. The profile covers tens of thousands of clones, with about 97% appearing a single time and roughly 1.6% taken by the ten largest. The V gene is TRBV28, the J gene TRBJ2-1; 8 bases fit TRBD2. The sample consisted of PBMCs. The sequence derives from a woman aged 18-30 years in good health and CMV-seropositive. This CDR3 reads CASHRGGLYNEQFF. CDR3 sequence (DNA): TGTGCCTCGCACCGGGGGGGCCTATACAATGAGCAGTTCTTC.